This TCR beta chain was identified in a study of identifying expanded T cells in peripheral blood. About this clone: Antigen: not known.

Healthy donors had no documented immune events, such as infections, while sampled. Findings and caveats of the study: Clone count variance between roughly two-week samples rose with total template count. Differentially abundant clones: 0.95 to 1.5 between replicates, 16.4 at about two weeks, 19 to 20 at four.

The data were produced by immunoSEQ multiplex PCR, yet TCRdb's version contains in-frame clones alone and is incomplete. The table shows 50,000 to 60,000 clones, with over 80% occurring only once. Germline values: CDR1 SGDLS, CDR2 YYNGEE. The V gene lost 4 bases and the J gene lost 3 bases, with 14 bases spanning the gap. The CDR3 extends over 14 amino acids. Sequenced material: blood. The rearrangement joins TRBV9 to TRBJ2-7; D call uncertain. The TCR sequence derives from a person aged 18-70 years in good health. CDR3 region: CASSHMGGCYEQYV. In DNA form, the CDR3 reads TGTGCCAGCAGCCACATGGGCGGCTGCTACGAGCAGTACGTC.